This passage covers 2 T cell receptor beta chains from one sample sequenced in a study of immune evolution from preneoplasia to lung adenocarcinoma. TCRdb's table, derived via immunoSEQ multiplex PCR, lists solely in-frame clones and lacks some. Of 6,000 to 10,000 clones listed, just under 80% are singletons. The sample comprised FFPE adjacent normal lung tissue. The receptors shown here come from a person aged 70 to 85 with lung adenocarcinoma.

The V and J genes are TRBV7-9 and TRBJ1-2, with D hard to call. Per germline, CDR1 SEHNR and CDR2 FQNEAQ (reference sequence). The V and J ends lost 2 bases and 5 bases respectively, with 15 bases between them. CDR3 length: 15 residues. DNA for the CDR3: TGTGCCAGCAGCTTAATTCATCAGAAGGGTTATGGCTACACCTTC. It is translated as CASSLIHQKGYGYTF.

In regard to this clone: The junction shows a germline mismatch at one end, possibly a read error. The gene calls are TRBV6-5 and TRBJ2-7; a possible D gene is TRBD2 (6 bases). The CDR3 contains 15 residues. Germline V gene data show CDR1 as MNHEY and CDR2 as SVGAGI. The CDR3 region has the DNA TGTGCCAGCAGTCGCCTATTGCGGGGTTCCTCCGAGCAGTACTTC. It encodes CASSRLLRGSSEQYF.